The 20 T cell receptor beta chains below were found in one sample sequenced in a study of shared clonotypes between healthy human individuals. Clones were read by immunoSEQ multiplex PCR, and TCRdb kept only the in-frame ones, dropping some. The sample carries approximately 1,000,000 clones, about four fifths recorded once. The sequenced sample consisted of memory CD4+ T cells from PBMCs. As for subset: CD45RA-negative fraction. All receptors come from a man aged 18 to 30 in good health. Some clones in this sample may be carry-over from other donors' samples.

The V and J genes are TRBV5-1 and TRBJ2-7; 8 bases align to TRBD1. With V trimmed by 6 bases and J by 3 bases, 8 bases remained unmatched. The germline V gene encodes CDR1 SGHRS and CDR2 YFSETQ. This CDR3 is 14 amino acids long. The CDR3 DNA follows: TGCGCCAGCAACCCCCCAGACAGGGGCTACGAGCAGTACTTC. This gives the protein CASNPPDRGYEQYF.

The chain combines TRBV10-1 with TRBJ2-3; TRBD2 might be the D (6 bases). The germline gives CDR1 WNHNN, CDR2 SYGVQD (reference sequence). This CDR3 has 15 residues. The ends were cut back, 4 bases at V and 0 bases at J, with 11 bases in the middle. Here the CDR3 reads CASSAGRGSTDTQYF. CDR3 nucleotide sequence: TGCGCCAGCAGTGCGGGACGGGGGAGCACAGATACGCAGTATTTT.

The rearrangement uses TRBV2 and TRBJ2-1, with 8 bases fitting TRBD1. This CDR3 spans 15 amino acids. CDR1 is SNHLY and CDR2 is FYNNEI in the germline V gene. V dropped 8 bases and J dropped 5; count of bases not matched to a gene: 11. In DNA form, the CDR3 reads TGTGCCAGCCTTCGGTCCGGGACAGGACACAATGAGCAGTTCTTC. This gives the protein CASLRSGTGHNEQFF.

This clone was found a few times. The genes are TRBV5-6 and TRBJ1-1; possible D gene TRBD1, 5 bases. CDR1 is SGHDT and CDR2 is YYEEEE in the germline V gene. V was trimmed by 2 bases and J by 3 bases, leaving 17 bases between them. This CDR3 comprises 16 residues. CDR3: CASSLGWKGFHTEAFF. The CDR3 bases are TGTGCCAGCAGCTTAGGCTGGAAGGGGTTTCACACTGAAGCTTTCTTT.

The V and J genes are TRBV27 and TRBJ2-3, with TRBD2 matching over 9 bases. The V gene's germline CDR1 is MNHEY and CDR2 SMNVEV (reference sequence). This CDR3 has 18 residues. V shed 2 bases and J 0 bases; nucleotides not matched to a gene: 9. In DNA, the CDR3 is TGTGCCAGCAGTTTACGGTCTAGCGGGATAGCTAGCACAGATACGCAGTATTTT. It codes for CASSLRSSGIASTDTQYF.

The chain employs TRBV19 and TRBJ2-1, with D possibly TRBD1 on 5 matching bases. Germline CDR1 reads LNHDA; CDR2 reads SQIVND (reference sequence). V was cut by 5 bases and J by 7 bases, with 9 bases left in between. This CDR3 spans 12 amino acids. The CDR3 DNA follows: TGTGCCAGTAGTCATCGACAGAATGAGCAGTTCTTC. Amino acids: CASSHRQNEQFF.

V gene TRBV27 combines with J gene TRBJ2-5; D not certain. The length of the CDR3 is 14 residues. Looked up from germline, CDR1 is MNHEY and CDR2 is SMNVEV (reference sequence). V shed 8 bases and J shed 7 bases, with 20 bases lying between them. CDR3 sequence reads: CASGVGVSSGTQYF. In nucleotides, the CDR3 is TGTGCCAGCGGGGTTGGGGTTTCCTCAGGGACCCAGTACTTC.

In this sample, this clone turned up once. This CDR3 is CASSQVGVTEKLFF. The CDR3 DNA reads as TGCGCCAGCAGCCAAGTTGGGGTGACCGAAAAACTGTTTTTT. The V gene is TRBV4-3, the J gene TRBJ1-4; D uncertain. Deletions cut 1 base from V and 8 bases from J, with 11 bases between. The CDR3 runs 14 residues. The germline gives CDR1 LGHNA, CDR2 YSLEER.

CDR3 protein: CASSPAVAGGNQPQHF. The CDR3 DNA sequence: TGTGCCAGCTCACCGGCTGTGGCAGGGGGCAATCAGCCCCAGCATTTT. The V gene is TRBV18, the J gene TRBJ1-5, with D perhaps TRBD1 (6 bases). The V end lost 3 bases, the J end lost 2 bases, and 14 bases lay between the germline ends. The CDR3 is 16 residues long. The germline CDR1 and CDR2 sequences are KGHSH and LQKENI.

This clone was detected only once. The V gene is TRBV18, the J gene TRBJ2-7, with D perhaps TRBD2 (6 bases). From germline, CDR1 is KGHSH and CDR2 LQKENI. The germline V and J ends were trimmed by 4 bases and 2 bases, with 15 bases remaining between them. The CDR3 is 15 residues long. The CDR3 loop reads CASSQYGGSTYEQYF. CDR3 DNA sequence: TGTGCCAGCTCACAATACGGGGGATCGACCTACGAGCAGTACTTC.

CDR3 DNA sequence: TGCGCCAGCAGCTTGTTCGGAATGAACACTGAAGCTTTCTTT. It translates to CASSLFGMNTEAFF. The chain has TRBV5-1 and TRBJ1-1; D is unresolved. CDR3 size: 14 residues. The V gene lost 1 base and the J gene lost 0 bases, with 7 bases spanning the gap. Germline assignment: CDR1 SGHRS and CDR2 YFSETQ.

CDR3 bases: TGCAGTGGGGGGAACACTGAAGCTTTCTTT. Translating it yields CSGGNTEAFF. V is TRBV20-1 and J is TRBJ1-1; D gene uncertain. This CDR3 spans 10 amino acids. The germline CDR1 and CDR2 sequences are DFQATT and SNEGSKA (reference sequence). Deletions cut 7 bases from V and 1 base from J, with 4 bases between.

The V call is TRBV6-5, the J call TRBJ1-4, with D unclear. The germline V and J ends were trimmed by 6 bases and 5 bases, with 10 bases remaining between them. Germline V CDR1 and CDR2: MNHEY, SVGAGI. The CDR3 runs to 13 residues. This CDR3 reads CASSVRRNEKLFF. The CDR3 nucleotides read TGTGCCAGCAGCGTCAGGAGGAATGAAAAACTGTTTTTT.

This clone was picked up a small number of times. The same CDR3 can be traced to other DNA sequences in this sample. The chain employs TRBV9 and TRBJ1-2, with TRBD1 matching over 9 bases. CDR3 size: 14 residues. V was clipped by 2 bases and J by 2 bases; unmatched bases: 1. CDR1 is SGDLS and CDR2 is YYNGEE in the germline V gene. CDR3 bases: TGTGCCAGCAGCGTCGGACAGGGGAACTATGGCTACACCTTC. Protein sequence: CASSVGQGNYGYTF. Combining the CDR3 with reference TRBV9 and TRBJ1-2 gives the whole variable domain DSGVTQTPKHLITATGQRVTLRCSPRSGDLSVYWYQQSLDQGLQFLIQYYNGEERAKGNILERFSAQQFPDLHSELNLSSLELGDSALYFCASSVGQGNYGYTFGSGTRLTVV.

Of note for this clone: In the same sample, other DNA sequences code for this CDR3. The V call is TRBV5-1, the J call TRBJ1-3; D remains ambiguous. The length of the CDR3 is 14 residues. In germline, CDR1 is SGHRS, CDR2 YFSETQ. The V end was cut by 0 bases, the J end by 4 bases, with 8 bases between. The CDR3 sequence: CASSLGTEGNTIYF. CDR3 nucleotides: TGCGCCAGCAGCTTGGGGACGGAAGGAAACACCATATATTTT.

This rearrangement joins TRBV18 to TRBJ1-1; 7 bases align to TRBD1. The V and J ends lost 4 bases and 0 bases, in that order; junction bases with no gene match: 5. The germline V gene has CDR1 KGHSH and CDR2 LQKENI. The CDR3 extends over 15 amino acids. Here the CDR3 DNA reads TGTGCCAGCTCACTCGGACAGGTTATGAACACTGAAGCTTTCTTT. This sequence encodes CASSLGQVMNTEAFF.

Comments on this clone: Other nucleotide sequences in the sample specify the same CDR3. The chain recombines TRBV29-1 with TRBJ1-2; D remains ambiguous. Germline CDR1 reads SQVTM; CDR2 reads ANQGSEA. V was trimmed by 2 bases and J by 5 bases, leaving 12 bases between them. The CDR3 is 13 residues long. CDR3 coding DNA: TGCAGCGTTGAAACGGCACAGATTTATGGCTACACCTTC. Translated, it gives CSVETAQIYGYTF.

The chain combines TRBV28 with TRBJ1-5; D ambiguous. V lost 4 bases to trimming and J lost 10 bases, with 17 bases between them. CDR3 length: 14 residues. The germline V gene encodes CDR1 MDHEN and CDR2 SYDVKM. The chain's CDR3 is CASSSAPRSGPQHF. DNA for the CDR3: TGTGCCAGCAGTTCCGCCCCTAGGTCAGGACCCCAGCATTTT.

The V gene is TRBV11-2, the J gene TRBJ2-1; D is ambiguous. This CDR3 comprises 13 residues. Per germline, CDR1 SGHAT and CDR2 FQNNGV. Trimming took 5 bases from V and 7 from J, leaving 12 bases between them. DNA of the CDR3: TGTGCCAGCAGCCGCGAGACTGGTAATGAGCAGTTCTTC. This sequence encodes CASSRETGNEQFF.

This clone appeared once. The V and J genes are TRBV6-1 and TRBJ2-3; no clear D gene. The CDR3 loop spans 13 amino acids. The germline V and J ends were trimmed by 1 base and 1 base, with 3 bases remaining between them. Germline assignment: CDR1 MNHNS and CDR2 SASEGT. CDR3 region: CASSEGGTDTQYF. The DNA for the CDR3 is TGTGCCAGCAGTGAAGGGGGCACAGATACGCAGTATTTT.